The rows below give T cell receptor beta chains drawn from one sample of a study of beta chain features in type 1 diabetes. The method was immunoSEQ multiplex PCR; TCRdb's version includes in-frame clones alone and lacks a portion of them. Altogether more than 120,000 clones are present, around 9.3% being singletons, with the ten largest covering roughly 1.4%. The sequencing sample was made of naive CD4+ T cells from blood. Source of these receptors: a man younger than 35 in good health. Both conserved end residues are trimmed from each CDR3. Each record gives: V gene, CDR3 protein.

TRBV21-1 ASSTRHQGFPFQY
TRBV4-3 ASSQEHRRGGHSPLH
TRBV15 ATSGTSGAVGELF
TRBV18 ASSPALAGDLYEQY
TRBV15 ATSGGVWAGRKKNTGELF
TRBV9 ASSVASGGTNEKLF
TRBV5-4 ASRDRPSTDTQY
TRBV5-6 ASSLRTGGYGYT
TRBV6-4 ASRKTGLDEQF
TRBV30 AWSRQGIYEQY
TRBV4-2 ASSQEVGLSGNTIY
TRBV6-5 ASSGQVRSHGYT
TRBV15 ATSRDPGRAGMLYGYT
TRBV10-3 AISESGQPQH
TRBV30 AWSNSGVETQY
TRBV19 ASSGGTGPGSNQPQH
TRBV5-1 ASSKGQATTGELF
TRBV30 AWATGDYGYT
TRBV13 ASSLGLVRTGELF
TRBV4-2 ASSQDGAGGYNEQF
TRBV9 ASSVDNGSPLH
TRBV7-9 ASSPTGFGGAYEQY
TRBV6-6 ASSYIRGFNTDTQY
TRBV18 ASSSTGSPSYNEQF
TRBV5-1 ASTPLPRGNYGYT
TRBV27 ASPSCADRWVGNQPQH
TRBV2 ASSEQGGNQPQH
TRBV28 ASSIPGQNYGYT
TRBV4-1 ASSSAGGPYNEQF